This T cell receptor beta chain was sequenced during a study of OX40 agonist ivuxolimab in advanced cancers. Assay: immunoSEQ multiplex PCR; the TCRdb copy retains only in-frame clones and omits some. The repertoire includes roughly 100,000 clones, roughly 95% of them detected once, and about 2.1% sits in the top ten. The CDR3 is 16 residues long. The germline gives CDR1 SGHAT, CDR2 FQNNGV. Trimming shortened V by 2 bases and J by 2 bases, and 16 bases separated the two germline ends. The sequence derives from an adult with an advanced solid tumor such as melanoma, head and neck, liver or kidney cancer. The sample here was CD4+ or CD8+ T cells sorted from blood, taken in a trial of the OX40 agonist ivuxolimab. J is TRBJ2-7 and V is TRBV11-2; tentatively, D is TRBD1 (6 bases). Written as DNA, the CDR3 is TGTGCCAGCAGCTTAAGAATAGGGACACCTACCTACGAGCAGTACTTC. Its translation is CASSLRIGTPTYEQYF.